Below, 17 T cell receptor beta chains from the same sample are listed, as sequenced in a study of blood T cell repertoires in COVID-19. Here immunoSEQ multiplex PCR was the method, and the copy in TCRdb shows in-frame clones only, minus some. The repertoire consists of over 200,000 clones, with around 84% occurring once and the leading ten covering about 2%. The material sequenced was peripheral blood. These receptors all stem from a man in his forties or fifties who had recovered from COVID-19.

The chain is built from TRBV7-2 and TRBJ2-1; 9 nucleotides line up with TRBD2. This CDR3 is built from 13 residues. CDR1 is SGHTA and CDR2 is FQGNSA in the germline V gene. Unmatched junction bases numbered 1, after V lost 1 base and J lost 9 bases. Here the CDR3 reads CASSLEAGGEQFF. CDR3 nucleotides: TGTGCCAGCAGCTTAGAAGCGGGAGGTGAGCAGTTCTTC.

The chain recombines TRBV7-2 with TRBJ2-1; the match to TRBD2 covers 14 bases. The CDR3 extends over 16 amino acids. Looked up from germline, CDR1 is SGHTA and CDR2 is FQGNSA. J lost 4 bases, V lost 5 bases, and 4 bases had no gene match. CDR3 sequence (DNA): TGTGCCAGCAGCGCCAGGACTAGCGGGGGGTACAATGAGCAGTTCTTC. Protein product: CASSARTSGGYNEQFF.

The chain combines TRBV18 with TRBJ2-1; D is perhaps TRBD1 (6 bases). V was clipped by 6 bases and J by 1 base, with 13 bases between them. The CDR3 covers 15 residues. Germline CDR1 is KGHSH and CDR2 is LQKENI. DNA for the CDR3: TGTGCCAGCTCCCCAGATCAGGGGTCCTACAATGAGCAGTTCTTC. This sequence encodes CASSPDQGSYNEQFF.

This clone was counted a single time. This rearrangement joins TRBV11-2 to TRBJ1-1; D is unresolved. V dropped 6 bases and J dropped 1 base, with 6 bases sitting between them. The CDR3 spans 12 residues. Germline V gives CDR1 SGHAT, CDR2 FQNNGV. DNA of the CDR3: TGTGCCAGCAGTACAGCGAACACTGAAGCTTTCTTT. Translated, it gives CASSTANTEAFF.

This chain connects TRBV30 to TRBJ2-2; 10 bases match TRBD2. Trimming removed 1 base from V and 1 base from J; junction bases left unmatched: 9. This CDR3 spans 18 amino acids. Germline V gives CDR1 GTSNPN, CDR2 SVGIG (reference sequence). The CDR3 is CAWSDGTSAWGNTGELFF. Here the CDR3 DNA reads TGTGCCTGGAGTGATGGGACTAGCGCCTGGGGGAACACCGGGGAGCTGTTTTTT.

The chain carries TRBV5-6 and TRBJ2-7; no clear D gene. The CDR3 has 14 residues. V was shortened by 0 bases and J by 3 bases, with 10 bases between the two germline ends. Germline loops: CDR1 SGHDT, CDR2 YYEEEE. The CDR3 region is CASSLARPDYEQYF. The CDR3 DNA reads as TGTGCCAGCAGCTTGGCCAGGCCAGACTACGAGCAGTACTTC.

V usage is TRBV5-6 and J usage is TRBJ2-5; TRBD2 matches at 10 bases. The junction had 8 bases not matched to a gene; V was cut back by 2 bases and J by 4 bases. CDR1 and CDR2 (germline): SGHDT, YYEEEE. This CDR3 is 16 amino acids long. CDR3: CASSFVLAGVRETQYF. DNA of the CDR3: TGTGCCAGCAGCTTTGTCCTAGCGGGAGTGCGAGAGACCCAGTACTTC.

The chain couples TRBV18 to TRBJ1-4; TRBD1 matches 8 bases. Germline assignment: CDR1 KGHSH and CDR2 LQKENI. The V and J ends lost 5 bases and 2 bases, in that order; junction bases with no gene match: 4. The CDR3 consists of 15 residues. In DNA, the CDR3 is TGTGCCAGCTCAAAAGGACAGGGCACTAATGAAAAACTGTTTTTT. This translates into CASSKGQGTNEKLFF.

This clone was recorded only once. V usage is TRBV18 and J usage is TRBJ2-3; TRBD1 matches 7 bases. The CDR3 is 13 amino acids. The germline V gene encodes CDR1 KGHSH and CDR2 LQKENI. Germline trimming cut 2 bases from V and 4 bases from J; bases unmatched to any gene: 0. The CDR3 coding sequence is TGTGCCAGCTCACCAGGGACAGCAGATACGCAGTATTTT. It yields the protein CASSPGTADTQYF.

This clone was recorded once. The CDR3 protein is CASRGGLASGEQFF. DNA of the CDR3: TGTGCCAGCAGGGGAGGACTAGCGAGTGGTGAGCAGTTCTTC. The J gene is TRBJ2-1, the V gene TRBV2; 9 bases fit TRBD2. Germline CDR1 SNHLY, CDR2 FYNNEI. This CDR3 contains 14 residues. The V and J ends lost 6 bases and 9 bases, in that order; junction bases with no gene match: 9.

The chain joins TRBV7-2 to TRBJ2-7, with 9 bases identical to TRBD2. CDR1 and CDR2 from the germline V gene are SGHTA and FQGNSA. This CDR3 comprises 16 residues. J was trimmed by 5 bases and V by 5 bases; bases with no gene match: 13. The CDR3, as DNA: TGTGCCAGCAGCCCCCAGGCTAGCGGGGTATCCCACGAGCAGTACTTC. This translates into CASSPQASGVSHEQYF. Variable domain in full (rest from reference TRBV7-2 and TRBJ2-7): GAGVSQSPSNKVTEKGKDVELRCDPISGHTALYWYRQSLGQGLEFLIYFQGNSAPDKSGLPSDRFSAERTGGSVSTLTIQRTQQEDSAVYLCASSPQASGVSHEQYFGPGTRLTVT.

The V call is TRBV21-1, the J call TRBJ1-3; the DNA was not compared with TRBD1, the D call given in the table. TRBV21-1 is given as a pseudogene. This CDR3 region has 18 residues. CDR3 sequence: CASSFRRDSRIPGNTIYF. The CDR3 region has the DNA TGTGCCAGCAGCTTCCGACGGGACAGCCGTATACCTGGAAACACCATATATTTT.

The chain uses TRBV19 and TRBJ2-7; 9 bases align to TRBD2. Germline CDR1 and CDR2: LNHDA and SQIVND (reference sequence). V was clipped by 5 bases and J by 4 bases; unmatched bases: 9. This CDR3 contains 15 residues. In nucleotides, the CDR3 is TGTGCCAGTAGTGCACCGCGGGGGGGCCAGTACGAGCAGTACTTC. Its translation is CASSAPRGGQYEQYF.

This rearrangement joins TRBV7-2 to TRBJ2-7, with 9 nucleotides matching TRBD1. Trimming at V came to 1 base and at J to 2 bases, leaving 3 bases not matched to a gene. The CDR3 has 15 amino acids. Germline V gene sequence: CDR1 SGHTA, CDR2 FQGNSA. The CDR3 DNA is TGTGCCAGCAGCTTAGGGGACAGGGCGACCTACGAGCAGTACTTC. Protein: CASSLGDRATYEQYF.

This chain joins TRBV5-1 and TRBJ2-1; the match to TRBD2 covers 10 bases. The CDR3 contains 17 residues. Germline V gene sequence: CDR1 SGHRS, CDR2 YFSETQ. Trimming took 0 bases from V and 7 from J; bases not matched to a gene: 10. As DNA, the CDR3 is TGCGCCAGCAGCTTGGTACTAGCGGGATTCCTGTTTAATGAGCAGTTCTTC. It translates to CASSLVLAGFLFNEQFF.

The genes are TRBV7-2 and TRBJ2-7, with TRBD2 as a possible D gene (7 bases). The V gene lost 4 bases and the J gene lost 3 bases, with 22 bases spanning the gap. CDR1 is SGHTA, CDR2 FQGNSA, per germline. The CDR3 spans 17 residues. The chain's CDR3 is CASSYKGWGGGHYEQYF. As DNA, the CDR3 is TGTGCCAGCAGCTACAAAGGTTGGGGGGGCGGCCACTACGAGCAGTACTTC.

The rearrangement joins TRBV9 to TRBJ2-7; the D gene is possibly TRBD2 (7 bases). This CDR3 is 14 amino acids long. Deletions cut 5 bases from V and 2 bases from J, with 14 bases between. Germline V CDR1 and CDR2: SGDLS, YYNGEE. CDR3 DNA: TGTGCCAGCAGTGCGGGGGACACGGCCTACGAGCAGTACTTC. It is translated as CASSAGDTAYEQYF.